The clone carrying this T cell receptor (beta chain) appeared a few times. Its antigen is unidentified. In TCRdb, the 5' RACE reads were re-called with MiXCR into one record per CDR3 protein. The data hold under 400,000 distinct CDR3 sequences, with 28% observed a single time. These data are taken from a study of T-cell memory formation after mild COVID-19. The study's findings and limits: A subset of responding clones appeared in pre-infection memory, suggesting cross-reactive memory joined.

The sequenced material came from PBMCs or a T cell subset sorted from them (not recorded which). This TCR came from an adult woman who had mild COVID-19 (a few samples of this study predate the infection). Cell type and time point are not known.

The DNA of the CDR3 is TGTGCCAGCAGCTCTGGAAACTCGGGAGGGCCAAGGGAGACCCAGTACTTC. Protein product: CASSSGNSGGPRETQYF. V usage is TRBV7-9 and J usage is TRBJ2-5; 8 positions match TRBD2. This CDR3 has 17 residues. With 4 bases clipped from V and 5 bases from J, the junction kept 15 bases outside the gene matches. The germline CDR1 and CDR2 sequences are SEHNR and FQNEAQ (reference sequence).